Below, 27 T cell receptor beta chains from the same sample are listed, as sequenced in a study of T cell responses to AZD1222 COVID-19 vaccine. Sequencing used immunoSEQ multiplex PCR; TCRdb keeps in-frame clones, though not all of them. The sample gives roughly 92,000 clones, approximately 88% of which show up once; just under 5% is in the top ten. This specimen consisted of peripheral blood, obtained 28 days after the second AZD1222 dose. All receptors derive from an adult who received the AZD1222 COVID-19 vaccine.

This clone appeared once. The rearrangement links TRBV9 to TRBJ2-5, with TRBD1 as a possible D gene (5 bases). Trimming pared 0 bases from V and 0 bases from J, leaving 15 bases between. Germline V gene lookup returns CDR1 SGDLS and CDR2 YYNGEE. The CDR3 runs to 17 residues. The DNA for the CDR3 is TGTGCCAGCAGCGTAGGGCGTGGGGCGTTCTACCAAGAGACCCAGTACTTC. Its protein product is CASSVGRGAFYQETQYF.

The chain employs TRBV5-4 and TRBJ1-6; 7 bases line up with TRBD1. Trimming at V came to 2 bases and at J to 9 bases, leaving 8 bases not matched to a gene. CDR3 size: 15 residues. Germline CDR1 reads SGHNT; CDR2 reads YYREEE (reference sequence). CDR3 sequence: CASSFSTGDRSPLHF. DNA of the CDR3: TGTGCCAGCAGCTTTTCAACAGGGGATCGTTCACCCCTCCACTTT. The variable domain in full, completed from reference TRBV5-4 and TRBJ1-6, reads ETGVTQSPTHLIKTRGQQVTLRCSSQSGHNTVSWYQQALGQGPQFIFQYYREEENGRGNFPPRFSGLQFPNYSSELNVNALELDDSALYLCASSFSTGDRSPLHFGNGTRLTVT.

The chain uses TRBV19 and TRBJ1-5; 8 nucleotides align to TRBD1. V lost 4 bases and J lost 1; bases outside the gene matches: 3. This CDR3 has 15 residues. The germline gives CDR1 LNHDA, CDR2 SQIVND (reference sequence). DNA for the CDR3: TGTGCCAGTAGTAGTACAGGGGGAAGCAATCAGCCCCAGCATTTT. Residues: CASSSTGGSNQPQHF.

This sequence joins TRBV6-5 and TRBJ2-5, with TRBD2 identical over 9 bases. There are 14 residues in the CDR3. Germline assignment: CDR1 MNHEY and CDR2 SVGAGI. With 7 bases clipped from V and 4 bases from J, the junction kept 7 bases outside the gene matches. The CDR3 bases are TGTGCCAGCAACCTCGCGGGGGGGGGAGAGACCCAGTACTTC. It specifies CASNLAGGGETQYF.

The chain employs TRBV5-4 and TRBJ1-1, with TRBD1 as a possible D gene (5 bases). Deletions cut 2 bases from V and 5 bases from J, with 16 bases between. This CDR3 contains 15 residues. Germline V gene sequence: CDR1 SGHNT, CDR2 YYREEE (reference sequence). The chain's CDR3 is CASSFQGPKGTEAFF. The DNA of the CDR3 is TGTGCCAGCAGCTTTCAAGGACCCAAGGGGACTGAAGCTTTCTTT.

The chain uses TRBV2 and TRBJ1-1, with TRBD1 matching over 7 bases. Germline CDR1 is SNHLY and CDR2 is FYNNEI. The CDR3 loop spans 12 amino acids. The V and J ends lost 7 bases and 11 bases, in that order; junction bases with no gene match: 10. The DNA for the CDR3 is TGTGCCAGCATGAGGGCACAGGGGATGGCTTTCTTT. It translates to CASMRAQGMAFF.

CDR3: CASSPPPGGETQYF. The DNA of the CDR3 is TGTGCCAGCTCACCACCTCCGGGGGGGGAGACCCAGTACTTC. The genes are TRBV18 and TRBJ2-5, with 8 positions matching TRBD2. From germline, CDR1 is KGHSH and CDR2 LQKENI. This CDR3 is built from 14 residues. V was clipped by 0 bases and J by 5 bases; unmatched bases: 2.

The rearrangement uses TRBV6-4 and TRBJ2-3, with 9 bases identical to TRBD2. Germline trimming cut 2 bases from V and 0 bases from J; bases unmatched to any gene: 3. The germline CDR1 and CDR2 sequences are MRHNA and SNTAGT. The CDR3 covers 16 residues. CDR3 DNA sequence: TGTGCCAGCAGTGACAATGCGGGGGGGAGCACAGATACGCAGTATTTT. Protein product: CASSDNAGGSTDTQYF.

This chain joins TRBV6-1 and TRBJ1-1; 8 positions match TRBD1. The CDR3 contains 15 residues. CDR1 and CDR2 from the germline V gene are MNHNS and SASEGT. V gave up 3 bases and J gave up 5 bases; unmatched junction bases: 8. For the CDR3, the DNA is TGTGCCAGCAGTGACCGACAGGGGAGAGGTACTGAAGCTTTCTTT. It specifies CASSDRQGRGTEAFF.

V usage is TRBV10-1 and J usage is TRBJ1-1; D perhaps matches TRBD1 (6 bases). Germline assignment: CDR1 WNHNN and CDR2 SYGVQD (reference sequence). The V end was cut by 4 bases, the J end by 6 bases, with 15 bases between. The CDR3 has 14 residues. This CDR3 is CASSAGTPASEAFF. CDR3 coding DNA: TGCGCCAGCAGTGCCGGGACACCCGCCTCTGAAGCTTTCTTT.

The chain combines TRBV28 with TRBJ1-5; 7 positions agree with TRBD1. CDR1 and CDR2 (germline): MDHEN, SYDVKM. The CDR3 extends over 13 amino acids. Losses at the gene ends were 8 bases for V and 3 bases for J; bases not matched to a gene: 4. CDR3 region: CASGGTANQPQHF. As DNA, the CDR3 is TGTGCCAGCGGCGGGACAGCCAATCAGCCCCAGCATTTT.

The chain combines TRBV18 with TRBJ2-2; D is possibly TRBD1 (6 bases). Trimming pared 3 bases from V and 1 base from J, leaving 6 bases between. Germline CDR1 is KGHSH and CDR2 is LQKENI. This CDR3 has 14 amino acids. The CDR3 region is CASSPGQNTGELFF. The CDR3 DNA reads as TGTGCCAGCTCACCGGGACAGAACACCGGGGAGCTGTTTTTT.

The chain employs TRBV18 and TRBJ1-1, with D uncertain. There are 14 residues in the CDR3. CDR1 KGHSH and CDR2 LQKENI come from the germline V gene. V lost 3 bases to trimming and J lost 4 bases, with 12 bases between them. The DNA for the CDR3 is TGTGCCAGCTCACCGGGAGGTGGGAGCACTGAAGCTTTCTTT. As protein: CASSPGGGSTEAFF.

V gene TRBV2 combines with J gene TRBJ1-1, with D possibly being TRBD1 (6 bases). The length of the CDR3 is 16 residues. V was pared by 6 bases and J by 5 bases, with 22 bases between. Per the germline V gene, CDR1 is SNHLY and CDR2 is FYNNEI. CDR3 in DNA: TGTGCCAGCAGCGCCCGGGGAGGGGGGTACGGAACTGAAGCTTTCTTT. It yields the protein CASSARGGGYGTEAFF.

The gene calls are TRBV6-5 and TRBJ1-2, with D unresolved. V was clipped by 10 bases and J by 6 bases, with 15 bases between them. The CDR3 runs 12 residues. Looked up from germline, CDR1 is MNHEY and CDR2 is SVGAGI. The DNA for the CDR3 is TGTGCCACTAACACCCTACGTCATGGCTACACCTTC. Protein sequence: CATNTLRHGYTF.

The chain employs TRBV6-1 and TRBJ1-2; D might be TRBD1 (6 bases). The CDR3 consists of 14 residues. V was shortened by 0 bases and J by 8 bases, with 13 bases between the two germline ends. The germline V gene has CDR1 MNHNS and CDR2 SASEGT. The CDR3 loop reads CASSEAWQGLGYTF. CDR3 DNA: TGTGCCAGCAGTGAAGCTTGGCAGGGGTTAGGCTACACCTTC.

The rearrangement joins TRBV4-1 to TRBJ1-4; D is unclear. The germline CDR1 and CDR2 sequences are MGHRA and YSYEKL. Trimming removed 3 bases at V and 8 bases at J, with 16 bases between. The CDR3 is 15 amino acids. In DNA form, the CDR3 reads TGCGCCAGCAGCCAGATGCTTAGTTCTAGAGAAAAACTGTTTTTT. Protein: CASSQMLSSREKLFF.

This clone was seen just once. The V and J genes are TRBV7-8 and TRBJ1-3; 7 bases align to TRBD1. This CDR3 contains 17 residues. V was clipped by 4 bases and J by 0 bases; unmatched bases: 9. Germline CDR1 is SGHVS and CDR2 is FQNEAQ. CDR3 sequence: CASSSWPEGASGNTIYF. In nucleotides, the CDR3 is TGTGCCAGCAGCTCTTGGCCGGAGGGGGCCTCTGGAAACACCATATATTTT.

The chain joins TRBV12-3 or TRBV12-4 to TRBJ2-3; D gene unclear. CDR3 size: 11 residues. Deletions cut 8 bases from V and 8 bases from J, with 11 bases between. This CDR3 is CASRNSATQYF. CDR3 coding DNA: TGTGCCAGCCGAAACTCTGCTACGCAGTATTTT.

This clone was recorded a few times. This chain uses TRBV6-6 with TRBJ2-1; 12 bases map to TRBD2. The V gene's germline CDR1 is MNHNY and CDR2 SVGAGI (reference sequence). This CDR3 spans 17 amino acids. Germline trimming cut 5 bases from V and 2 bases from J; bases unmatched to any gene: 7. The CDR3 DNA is TGTGCCAGCAGTCGCGCTCTAGCGGGAGGGACCTACAATGAGCAGTTCTTC. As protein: CASSRALAGGTYNEQFF.

The CDR3 sequence: CASSTDGSRPQHF. The CDR3 DNA reads TGTGCCAGCAGCACGGACGGGAGTCGGCCCCAGCATTTT. The V gene is TRBV7-8, the J gene TRBJ1-5; no clear D. The CDR3 is 13 residues long. Germline CDR1 reads SGHVS; CDR2 reads FQNEAQ. Trimming pared 5 bases from V and 9 bases from J, leaving 14 bases between.

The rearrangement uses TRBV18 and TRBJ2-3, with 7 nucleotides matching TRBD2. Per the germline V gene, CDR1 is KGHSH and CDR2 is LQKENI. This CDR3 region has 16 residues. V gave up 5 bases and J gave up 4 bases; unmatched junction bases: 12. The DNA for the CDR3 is TGTGCCAGCTCAACTTACCGGGAGGCCGGCGCAGATACGCAGTATTTT. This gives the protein CASSTYREAGADTQYF.

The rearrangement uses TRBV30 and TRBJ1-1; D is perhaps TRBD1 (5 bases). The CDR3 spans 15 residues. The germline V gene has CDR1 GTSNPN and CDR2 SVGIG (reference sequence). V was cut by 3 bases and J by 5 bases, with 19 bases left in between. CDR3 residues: CAWRRGEEGRTEAFF. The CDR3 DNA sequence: TGTGCCTGGAGGCGGGGTGAGGAGGGGAGAACTGAAGCTTTCTTT.

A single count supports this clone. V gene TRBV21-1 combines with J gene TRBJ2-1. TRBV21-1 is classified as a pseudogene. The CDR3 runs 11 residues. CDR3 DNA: TGTGCCACCCCCCGACCGTCCCGACAGTTCTTC. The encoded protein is CATPRPSRQFF.

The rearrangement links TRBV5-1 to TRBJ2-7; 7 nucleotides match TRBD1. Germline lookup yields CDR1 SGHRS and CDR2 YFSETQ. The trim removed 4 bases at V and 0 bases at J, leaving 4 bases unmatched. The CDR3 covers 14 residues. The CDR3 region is CASSRAGGSYEQYF. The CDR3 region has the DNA TGCGCCAGCAGCCGAGCAGGGGGCTCCTACGAGCAGTACTTC.

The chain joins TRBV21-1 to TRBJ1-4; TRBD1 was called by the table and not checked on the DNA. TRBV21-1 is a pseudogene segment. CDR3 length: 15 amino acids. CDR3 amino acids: CASSKAGQGGEKLFF. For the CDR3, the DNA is TGTGCCAGCAGCAAAGCAGGACAGGGCGGCGAAAAACTGTTTTTT.

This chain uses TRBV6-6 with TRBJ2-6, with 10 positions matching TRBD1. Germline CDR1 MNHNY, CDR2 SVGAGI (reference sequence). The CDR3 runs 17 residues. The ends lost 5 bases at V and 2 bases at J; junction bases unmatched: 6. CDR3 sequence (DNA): TGTGCCAGCAGTCCAGGACAGGGGGTAACTGGGGCCAACGTCCTGACTTTC. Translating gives CASSPGQGVTGANVLTF.